This T cell receptor (beta chain) was obtained from a study of cytomegalovirus exposure and HLA in healthy donors (dated by TCRdb to about 2017). At the level of the whole study: In an earlier analysis of approximately 640 of the donors, less than 350 Gb of sequence data and 95 million to 130 million unique TCR beta sequences from 150 million to 200 million T cells were reported. Roughly 300 gigabases of sequencing data and roughly 90 million unique TCR sequences were included in an early release covering 500 to 750 HLA-typed donors. The genetic ancestry cluster associated with self-reported Caucasian donors included roughly 84% of the roughly 390 genotyped donors. The study aimed to test whether cataloging public T cell receptors could reveal signatures of past pathogen exposure. The T cell repertoires of 666 subjects were profiled by immunosequencing and related to cytomegalovirus serostatus. A separate validation cohort of roughly 130 different subjects was used in addition to the roughly 640-subject first cohort. The study combined high-throughput TCR immunosequencing, statistical association of individual TCRs with disease status, and machine learning to predict cytomegalovirus infection status. To study patterns of TCR occurrence, a later analysis re-analyzed previously published TCR beta repertoires from under 750 donors and added high-resolution HLA genotyping. Rather than drawing on any new phenotypic data, the later analysis identified candidate immune exposures from TCR beta sequences and the way those sequences occurred across donors. An earlier analysis of 500 to 750 of the donors applied high-throughput TCR beta sequencing to assess whether each TCR beta V gene segment acted as functional or pseudogenic. Donor age, sex, ethnicity and CMV serostatus were collected together with the repertoire data. In a later genetic analysis, genome-wide SNP genotypes for about three fifths of the roughly 670 donors were used, and that subset was treated as a discovery cohort. Every repertoire in the discovery cohort had been generated on one and the same sequencing platform. Class I and class II HLA loci were covered by the typing at four-digit resolution. The number of donors typed differed by locus, with roughly 620-630 for A, B, C, DRB1 and DQB1, approximately 500 for DQA1, 600 to 610 for DPA1, and some 470 for DPB1. Roughly 5 DR-DQ haplotypes were handled as single units for association and clustering, since linkage in the cohort was strong. Across about 370 genotyped donors of the cohort, an average of about 240,000 unique TCR beta nucleotide sequences per donor were sequenced, and about a sixth of those sequences were non-productive. Overall study outcomes, separate from this receptor: In an earlier analysis of approximately 600 of the donors, most TCR beta V segments were observed in productive rearrangements about 90% or about 30% of the time, broadly matching IMGT annotations. In a later analysis, TCR association rates were found to vary across HLA loci, with the most associated TCRs seen for DRB1 alleles and the fewest for HLA-C alleles. In a later genetic analysis, a missense DCLRE1C variant was associated with V-gene and J-gene trimming of TCR beta chains, and the association was replicated in an independent cohort. Because some donors lacked HLA typing at each locus, the association tests relied only on the typed subset. In a later analysis, HLA-associated TCR beta chains were found to be more clonally expanded and to have lower generation probabilities than equally common non-associated chains. Because counts were too low, some 17 rarely observed V segments, including chromosome 9 orphons, were excluded from the earlier analysis of under 650 of the donors. Linkage disequilibrium might explain the correlated functional status among segregating V segments, but an unknown experimental factor could not be ruled out. In the study, about 150 TCR beta chains were listed as associated with cytomegalovirus. A later genetic analysis reported fewer N-insertions in productive TCRs among donors in an Asian-associated ancestry cluster than the approximately 670-donor mean. Immune exposure information for the cohort was limited to CMV serostatus. According to a later analysis, most CMV-associated TCR beta chains appeared to be HLA-restricted, and the HLA associations seemed to be driven largely by CMV exposure. In a later analysis, several top co-occurrence clusters were reported to appear linked to parvovirus B19, influenza, CMV and Epstein-Barr virus. A cluster of highly shared sequence variants was judged likely to be a technical artifact of the sequencing pipeline. A further reported finding was that TCR beta sequences accurately predicted the HLA-A and HLA-B alleles for most subjects in the first cohort. Specific HLA alleles were associated with over 15,000 TCR beta sequences at a false discovery rate of 0.05 in a later analysis. Roughly uniform sequencing depth across donors was assumed in presence/absence analyses, although this assumption may not hold. This cohort had only TCR beta chains sequenced, and the lack of alpha or paired-chain data limited which features could be detected. The authors suggested that the approach could potentially be generalized to other disease states and immunological phenotypes. A few of the identified cytomegalovirus-associated TCR beta chains were confirmed in vitro to be specific for cytomegalovirus antigens. Cytomegalovirus status was reported to be diagnosed by the classifier with high specificity and sensitivity in both the original and validation cohorts. Most TCR sequences were seen in very few donors, while some public TCRs were found in many individuals. Some IMGT-functional V segments, including TRBV6-2 and TRBV6-3, could not be distinguished by the 87-base-pair reads and were therefore excluded. When HLA alleles, especially DR and DQ, strongly co-occurred, attributing TCR associations to individual alleles was difficult.

This clone appeared a single time. Its target antigen remains unknown. Per-nucleotide qualities are absent, and no much larger clonotype sits a single base away. The cohort comprised some 730 healthy bone marrow donors. All cohort members were sampled while nominally healthy, although unrecorded immune exposures were likely present. The donor was CMV seropositive and belonged to the group of about 290 seropositive cohort members. A peripheral blood sample was provided by each donor, and peripheral blood mononuclear cells were used for TCR beta sequencing. Genomic DNA was extracted from the blood cell samples with the Qiagen DNeasy Blood Extraction Kit. Relative to germline, V is missing 7 bases and J is missing 0 bases, with 3 bases of the junction outside any gene match. Including the terminal cysteine and phenylalanine, the CDR3 comprises 14 residues. Only CDR3 DNA remains: 42 bases, in frame from the first base. CDR1 is given as MNHEY and CDR2 as SVGAGI, both from the germline V gene.

Library prep was done by the immunoSEQ multiplex PCR assay. The multiplex PCR relied on a mix of 60 forward primers for TCR Vbeta segments and 13 reverse primers for TCR Jbeta segments. Amplification of the CDR3 region of rearranged TCR beta genes was performed with a multiplex PCR assay on genomic DNA. On the Illumina HiSeq System, the amplified TCR beta libraries were sequenced as 87-base-pair reads. The original pipeline was this. A later analysis tallied around 82 million unique TCR beta chains across the 600 to 700 repertoires, and about 12 million of those chains were shared by two or more donors. To remove PCR and sequencing errors, raw reads were error-corrected and collapsed into unique sequences using a nearest-neighbor algorithm that merged closely related sequences. V, D and J gene segments were assigned by aligning CDR3 sequences to IMGT reference sequences. For a sequence to be retained, at least a six-nucleotide match to both a V gene segment and a J gene segment was required. Rearrangements were called productive when the CDR3 lacked stop codons and stayed in frame with V and J; all others were non-productive. Following IMGT convention, CDR3 was defined as the stretch from the second conserved V-encoded cysteine up to the conserved J-encoded phenylalanine. The earlier analysis of around 640 of the donors excluded sequences that lacked an unambiguous match to a single V gene segment. An earlier analysis of 587 of the donors classified V segments as functional when productive rearrangements were above 56.7% and as segregating when the standard deviation between donors was above 5%. A statistical classification framework was built to diagnose cytomegalovirus status from the catalog of TCR beta chain sequences. V and J gene assignment, in a later analysis, came from comparing TCR nucleotide sequences with IMGT/GENE-DB human TR gene sequences. A later analysis assigned CDR3 sequences and most-parsimonious VDJ recombination scenarios with the TCRdist pipeline. In a later analysis, every TCR beta chain was defined by the combination of its CDR3 amino acid sequence and its V-gene family, and reads without a unique V-gene family were dropped. As a way to deal with suspected cross-contamination and a sequencing artifact, a later analysis dropped roughly 600 nucleotide sequences that were highly shared and had low generation probability. A later analysis calculated a clonal expansion index for each public chain from normalized within-repertoire ranks of inferred template counts. Generation probabilities in a later analysis came from a VDJ recombination model fitted to out-of-frame rearrangements, and those results were checked against IGoR. In a later analysis, hypergeometric tests were used to score TCR-TCR, TCR-HLA and TCR-CMV co-occurrence, with a repertoire-size bias correction applied to TCR pairs. To estimate false discovery rates, a later analysis permuted the HLA or CMV assignments 20 times. In a later analysis, co-occurring TCRs were grouped using DBSCAN, with TCRdist sequence similarity added in when clustering inside HLA-allele-positive subsets. Repertoires with fewer than 30,000 or more than 120,000 public chains, plus five repertoires with anomalous nucleotide sharing, were excluded from co-occurrence clustering. The immuneACCESS repertoire file appears here via TCRdb, limited to in-frame rearrangements. These files lack a portion of the clones; in checked studies, under half of the deficit traces to unresolved V genes, and the cause of the others is not known. Clone size and V and J calls were adopted from that table, with D and trimming inferred from the DNA. The sample profile shows about 190,000 clones; more than 75% of them were found once. Together, the top ten hold around 3% of the sample.

This clonotype originated in a woman aged 50 to 60 in good health and CMV-seropositive. The chain is made from TRBV6-5 and TRBJ1-3, and TRBD1 aligns with 7 junction nucleotides. The sample taken for sequencing was PBMCs. The CDR3 loop reads CASKPGGSGNTIYF. The DNA sequence is as follows: TGTGCCAGCAAGCCAGGGGGCTCTGGAAACACCATATATTTT.